The clone carrying this T cell receptor beta chain was recorded only once. This record comes from a study of blood T cell repertoires in COVID-19. Using immunoSEQ multiplex PCR, the repertoire was profiled, and TCRdb retains in-frame clones only, with some absent. The table records more than 25,000 clones, around 82% of them present only once. J gave up 6 bases and V 5 bases, and 8 bases lay outside the gene matches. This CDR3 comprises 15 residues. CDR1 LNHDA and CDR2 SQIVND come from the germline V gene (reference sequence). The clonotype originates from a man older than 75 with active COVID-19. The sequenced material came from peripheral blood. V is TRBV19 and J is TRBJ2-1; 9 nucleotides align to TRBD2. In DNA form, the CDR3 reads TGTGCCAGTAGTGATGGCGGGGGGGCGAGCAATGAGCAGTTCTTC. Its protein product is CASSDGGGASNEQFF.